The clone carrying this T cell receptor beta chain was seen many times. Its antigen is unidentified. The CDR3 end falls 3 residues outside the read, so it is completed with the germline J gene. The data derive from a study of T cell clonality in common variable immunodeficiency. Overall study findings and caveats: Fewer deletions and N-nucleotide insertions were reportedly seen in common variable immunodeficiency TCR beta sequences.

Equal genomic DNA amounts from CVID and control samples were sequenced. Profiling relied on immunoSEQ multiplex PCR, and the TCRdb table lists in-frame clones only, not all of them. Observed in the sample are about 5,300 clones, none of them singletons. The CDR3 consists of 15 residues. Looked up from germline, CDR1 is SGHRS and CDR2 is YFSETQ. Trimming left V 1 base short and J 2 bases short, with 12 bases between. The V gene is TRBV5-1, the J gene TRBJ2-5, with a weak D call TRBD2 (7 bases). The sequence came from a human donor with common variable immunodeficiency. Sequencing was performed on peripheral blood mononuclear cells. The sequenced CDR3 bases are TGCGCCAGCAGCTTGTCTAGCGGACAGCAAGAGACC. It yields the protein CASSLSSGQQET. Given in full, the CDR3 is CASSLSSGQQETQYF. The variable domain in full, completed from reference TRBV5-1 and TRBJ2-5, reads KAGVTQTPRYLIKTRGQQVTLSCSPISGHRSVSWYQQTPGQGLQFLFEYFSETQRNKGNFPGRFSGRQFSNSRSEMNVSTLELGDSALYLCASSLSSGQQETQYFGPGTRLLVL.